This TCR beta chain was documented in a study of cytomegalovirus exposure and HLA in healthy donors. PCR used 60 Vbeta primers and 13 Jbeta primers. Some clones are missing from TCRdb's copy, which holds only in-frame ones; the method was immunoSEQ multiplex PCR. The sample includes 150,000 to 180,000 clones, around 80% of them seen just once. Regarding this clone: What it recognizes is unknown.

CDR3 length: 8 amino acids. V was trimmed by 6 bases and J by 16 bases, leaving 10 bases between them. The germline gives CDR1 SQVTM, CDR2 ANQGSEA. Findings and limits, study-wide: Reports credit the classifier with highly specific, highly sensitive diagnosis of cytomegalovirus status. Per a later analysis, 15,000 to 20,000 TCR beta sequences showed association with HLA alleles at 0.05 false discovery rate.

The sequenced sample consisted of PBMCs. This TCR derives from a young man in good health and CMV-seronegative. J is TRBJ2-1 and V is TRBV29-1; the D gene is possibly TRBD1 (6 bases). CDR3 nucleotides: TGCAGCGTCCCACAGGGATTCTTC. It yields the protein CSVPQGFF.